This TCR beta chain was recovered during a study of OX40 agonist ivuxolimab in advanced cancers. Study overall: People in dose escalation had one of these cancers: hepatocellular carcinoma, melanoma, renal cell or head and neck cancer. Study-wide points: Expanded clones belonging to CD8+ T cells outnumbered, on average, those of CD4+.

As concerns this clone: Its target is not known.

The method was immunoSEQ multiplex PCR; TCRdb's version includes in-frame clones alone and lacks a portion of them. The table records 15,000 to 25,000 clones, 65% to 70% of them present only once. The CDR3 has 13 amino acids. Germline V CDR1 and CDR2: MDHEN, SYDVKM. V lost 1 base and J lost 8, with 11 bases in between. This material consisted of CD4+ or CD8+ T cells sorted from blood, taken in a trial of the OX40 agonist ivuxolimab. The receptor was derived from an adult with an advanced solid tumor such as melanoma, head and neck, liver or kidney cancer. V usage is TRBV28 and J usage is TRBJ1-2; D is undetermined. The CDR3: CASSLLRAAGYTF. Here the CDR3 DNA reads TGTGCCAGCAGTTTATTGCGAGCGGCGGGCTACACCTTC.